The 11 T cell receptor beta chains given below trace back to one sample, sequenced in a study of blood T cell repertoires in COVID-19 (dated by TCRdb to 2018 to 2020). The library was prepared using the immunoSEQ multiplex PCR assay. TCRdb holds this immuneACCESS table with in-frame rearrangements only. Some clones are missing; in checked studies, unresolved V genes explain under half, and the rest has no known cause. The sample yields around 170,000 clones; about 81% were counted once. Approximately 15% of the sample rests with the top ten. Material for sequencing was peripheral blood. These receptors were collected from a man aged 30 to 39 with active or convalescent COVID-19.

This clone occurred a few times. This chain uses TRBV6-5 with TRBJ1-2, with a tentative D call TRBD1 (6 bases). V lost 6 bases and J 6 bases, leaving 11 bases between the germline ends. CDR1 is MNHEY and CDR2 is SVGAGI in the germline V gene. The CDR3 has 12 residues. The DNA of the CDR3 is TGTGCCAGCAGCAACAGGGTGGATGGCTACACCTTC. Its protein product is CASSNRVDGYTF.

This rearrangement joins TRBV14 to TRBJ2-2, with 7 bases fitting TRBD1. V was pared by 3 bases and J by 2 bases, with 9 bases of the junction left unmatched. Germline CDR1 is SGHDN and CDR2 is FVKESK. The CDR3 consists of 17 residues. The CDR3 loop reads CASSQIRQGLNTGELFF. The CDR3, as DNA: TGTGCCAGCAGCCAGATCAGACAGGGTTTAAACACCGGGGAGCTGTTTTTT.

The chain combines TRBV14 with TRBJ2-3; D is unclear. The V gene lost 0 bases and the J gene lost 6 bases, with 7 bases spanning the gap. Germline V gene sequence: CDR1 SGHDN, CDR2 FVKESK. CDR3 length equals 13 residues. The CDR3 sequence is CASSQENGDTQYF. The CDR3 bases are TGTGCCAGCAGCCAAGAGAACGGGGATACGCAGTATTTT.

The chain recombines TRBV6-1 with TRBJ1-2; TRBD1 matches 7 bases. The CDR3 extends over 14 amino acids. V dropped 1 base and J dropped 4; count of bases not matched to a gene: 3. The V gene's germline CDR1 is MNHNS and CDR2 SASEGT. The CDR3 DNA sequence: TGTGCCAGCAGTGAAGGGACAGGAGGCTATGGCTACACCTTC. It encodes CASSEGTGGYGYTF.

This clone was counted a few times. The CDR3 bases are TGTGCCAGCAGCTTAGGTACCCGGGTTGAAGCTTTCTTT. Amino acid sequence: CASSLGTRVEAFF. The rearrangement joins TRBV7-8 to TRBJ1-1; D call uncertain. This CDR3 has 13 residues. V was cut by 1 base and J by 7 bases, with 10 bases left in between. Germline V CDR1 and CDR2: SGHVS, FQNEAQ.

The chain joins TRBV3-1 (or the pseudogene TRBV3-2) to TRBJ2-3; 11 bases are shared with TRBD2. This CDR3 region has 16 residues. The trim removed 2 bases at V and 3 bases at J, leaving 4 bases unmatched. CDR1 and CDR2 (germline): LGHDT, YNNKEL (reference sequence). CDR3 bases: TGTGCCAGCAGCCAATTAGCGGGGGGGCCGACAGATACGCAGTATTTT. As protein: CASSQLAGGPTDTQYF.

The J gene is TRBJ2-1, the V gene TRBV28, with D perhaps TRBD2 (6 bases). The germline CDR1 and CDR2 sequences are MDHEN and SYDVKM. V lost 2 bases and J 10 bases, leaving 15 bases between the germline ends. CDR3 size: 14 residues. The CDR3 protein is CASSLRGGGGEQFF. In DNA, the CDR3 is TGTGCCAGCAGTTTACGAGGAGGTGGGGGGGAGCAGTTCTTC.

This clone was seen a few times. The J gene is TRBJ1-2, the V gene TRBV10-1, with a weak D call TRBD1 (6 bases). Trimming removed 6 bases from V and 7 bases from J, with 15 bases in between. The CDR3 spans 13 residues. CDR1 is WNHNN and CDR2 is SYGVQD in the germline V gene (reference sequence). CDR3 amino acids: CASSPSTGSGYTF. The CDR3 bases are TGCGCCAGCAGCCCCTCCACAGGGTCTGGCTACACCTTC.

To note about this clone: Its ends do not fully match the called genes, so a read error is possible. CDR3 sequence: CASSLDQTSGRNEQFF. For the CDR3, the DNA is TGTGCTAGCAGCTTAGATCAGACTAGCGGGAGAAATGAGCAGTTCTTC. The chain combines TRBV7-7 with TRBJ2-1, with 12 nucleotides matching TRBD2. The CDR3 loop spans 16 amino acids. The germline gives CDR1 SSHAT, CDR2 FNYEAQ (reference sequence).

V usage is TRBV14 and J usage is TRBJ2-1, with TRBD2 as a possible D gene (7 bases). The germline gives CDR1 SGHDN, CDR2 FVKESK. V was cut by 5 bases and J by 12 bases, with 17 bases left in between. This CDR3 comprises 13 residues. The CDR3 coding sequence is TGTGCCAGCAGCGATCTACCGGGGGGCGCGCAGTTCTTC. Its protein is CASSDLPGGAQFF.

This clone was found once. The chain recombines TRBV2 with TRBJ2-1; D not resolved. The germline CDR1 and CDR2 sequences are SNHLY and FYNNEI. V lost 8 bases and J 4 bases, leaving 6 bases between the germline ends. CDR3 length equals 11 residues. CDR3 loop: CASLLYNEQFF. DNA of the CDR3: TGTGCCAGCCTGTTGTACAATGAGCAGTTCTTC.